These 32 T cell receptor beta chains share one sample of origin, sequenced in a study of CD8 T cells in ankylosing spondylitis. Each CDR3 protein is one row after TCRdb ran MiXCR on the 5' RACE reads. The repertoire consists of under 200,000 distinct CDR3 sequences, with 9.5% to 10% occurring once and the leading ten covering roughly 15%. Sequenced: blood, either unsorted or a sorted T cell fraction (not recorded which). Source of these receptors: a female donor with ankylosing spondylitis or in good health (not recorded which).

This chain uses TRBV3-1 with TRBJ2-5, with 13 nucleotides matching TRBD2. Per the germline V gene, CDR1 is LGHDT and CDR2 is YNNKEL (reference sequence). CDR3 length: 22 amino acids. With V trimmed by 3 bases and J by 5 bases, 24 bases remained unmatched. The DNA of the CDR3 is TGTGCCAGCAGCCACCCACCCTATCGCCAGGAGACTAGCGGGAGGCCTGAGGAGACCCAGTACTTC. Translation: CASSHPPYRQETSGRPEETQYF.

The chain has TRBV14 and TRBJ2-1; TRBD2 agrees at 11 bases. The CDR3 extends over 15 amino acids. Per germline, CDR1 SGHDN and CDR2 FVKESK. V dropped 2 bases and J dropped 6; count of bases not matched to a gene: 3. CDR3 bases: TGTGCCAGCAGCCAACTAGCGGGAGGCAGCAATGAGCAGTTCTTC. Its translation is CASSQLAGGSNEQFF.

This clonotype has a handful of counts. The genes are TRBV4-2 and TRBJ2-1; D not resolved. V lost 2 bases and J 2 bases, leaving 7 bases between the germline ends. Per the germline V gene, CDR1 is LGHNA and CDR2 is YNFKEQ. The CDR3 extends over 14 amino acids. The CDR3 nucleotides read TGTGCCAGCAGCCAACCCGAGACCTACAATGAGCAGTTCTTC. Residues: CASSQPETYNEQFF.

This clonotype was recorded many times. CDR3 nucleotides: TGTGCCAGCAGATCCTACCGCATAGCGACTAGCACAGATACGCAGTATTTT. Amino acids: CASRSYRIATSTDTQYF. This rearrangement joins TRBV6-2 or TRBV6-3 to TRBJ2-3; possibly TRBD2 for D (5 bases). Looked up from germline, CDR1 is MNHEY and CDR2 is SVGEGT. The length of the CDR3 is 17 residues. V dropped 6 bases and J dropped 0 bases, with 19 bases sitting between them.

In this sample, this clonotype turned up a few times. This sequence joins TRBV13 and TRBJ2-1, with no clear D. The CDR3 runs 15 residues. V dropped 0 bases and J dropped 3 bases, with 9 bases sitting between them. Germline CDR1 PRHDT, CDR2 FYEKMQ (reference sequence). CDR3 protein: CASSLGLSYYNEQFF. The CDR3 DNA reads TGTGCCAGCAGCTTAGGGCTTTCATACTACAATGAGCAGTTCTTC.

This clonotype was recorded a few times. V is TRBV7-2 and J is TRBJ2-7; D unclear. CDR3 length: 13 amino acids. Per the germline V gene, CDR1 is SGHTA and CDR2 is FQGNSA. V shed 2 bases and J shed 2 bases, with 7 bases lying between them. The DNA for the CDR3 is TGTGCCAGCAGCTTACCGGAAACCTACGAGCAGTACTTC. It translates to CASSLPETYEQYF.

In its sample, this clonotype was seen many times. The chain carries TRBV11-2 and TRBJ1-1; D gene unclear. Germline CDR1 is SGHAT and CDR2 is FQNNGV. The CDR3 is 14 amino acids. Trimming pared 6 bases from V and 1 base from J, leaving 12 bases between. The CDR3 sequence: CASSAPLPNTEAFF. The CDR3 region has the DNA TGTGCCAGCAGTGCCCCCTTGCCGAACACTGAAGCTTTCTTT.

In the case of this clonotype: Given a much more abundant clone one base away, this may be a read error. The chain employs TRBV19 and TRBJ2-1; 7 bases map to TRBD2. This CDR3 has 16 residues. Trimming took 8 bases from V and 2 from J; bases not matched to a gene: 12. The V gene's germline CDR1 is LNHDA and CDR2 SQIVND (reference sequence). The CDR3 sequence: CASGLRRLAAYNEQFF. The CDR3 bases are TGTGCCAGTGGTTTAAGGCGACTAGCAGCCTACAATGAGCAGTTCTTC.

This clonotype has a handful of counts. The chain employs TRBV7-9 and TRBJ1-6; the D gene is possibly TRBD1 (5 bases). This CDR3 region has 16 residues. Germline assignment: CDR1 SEHNR and CDR2 FQNEAQ (reference sequence). The V and J ends lost 5 bases and 7 bases respectively, with 18 bases between them. The CDR3 region has the DNA TGTGCCAGCAGCCTGGGCTGGCTGGGACTGAATTCACCCCTCCACTTT. This translates into CASSLGWLGLNSPLHF.

This clonotype came up many times. CDR3 region: CSVEMNTGELFF. The CDR3, as DNA: TGCAGCGTTGAGATGAACACCGGGGAGCTGTTTTTT. The genes are TRBV29-1 and TRBJ2-2, with no clear D. The CDR3 loop spans 12 amino acids. Germline V gene lookup returns CDR1 SQVTM and CDR2 ANQGSEA. The V end lost 3 bases, the J end lost 1 base, and 3 bases lay between the germline ends.

This clonotype was seen at least ten times. The CDR3 loop is CASSLLAGEETQYF. For the CDR3, the DNA is TGTGCCAGCAGCCTTCTAGCGGGGGAAGAGACCCAGTACTTC. V and J are TRBV7-6 and TRBJ2-5, with TRBD2 matching over 10 bases. The V gene end was trimmed by 5 bases and the J gene end by 3 bases; junction bases not matched to a gene: 3. Germline V lookup: CDR1 SGHVS, CDR2 FNYEAQ. The CDR3 runs to 14 residues.

There are many counts of this clonotype. The chain links TRBV28 to TRBJ1-1; the D gene is possibly TRBD1 (6 bases). Germline V gives CDR1 MDHEN, CDR2 SYDVKM. The CDR3 has 13 residues. V was shortened by 3 bases and J by 4 bases, with 9 bases between the two germline ends. CDR3 sequence (DNA): TGTGCCAGCAGTTTTACAGGGAGCACTGAAGCTTTCTTT. Protein: CASSFTGSTEAFF.

This clonotype was seen at least ten times. The chain links TRBV2 to TRBJ2-7; a weak D match, TRBD1 (5 bases). The V end lost 2 bases, the J end lost 2 bases, and 7 bases lay between the germline ends. The germline CDR1 and CDR2 sequences are SNHLY and FYNNEI. This CDR3 region has 13 residues. CDR3 nucleotide sequence: TGTGCCAGCAGTGAACTACAGGCCTACGAGCAGTACTTC. Its translation: CASSELQAYEQYF. Together with reference TRBV2 and TRBJ2-7, the CDR3 gives the full variable domain: EPEVTQTPSHQVTQMGQEVILRCVPISNHLYFYWYRQILGQKVEFLVSFYNNEISEKSEIFDDQFSVERPDGSNFTLKIRSTKLEDSAMYFCASSELQAYEQYFGPGTRLTVT.

This clonotype came up a few times. The rearrangement joins TRBV9 to TRBJ2-1; TRBD1 or TRBD2 may be the D gene (5 bases each). Germline V gives CDR1 SGDLS, CDR2 YYNGEE. The ends were cut back, 1 base at V and 6 bases at J, with 17 bases in the middle. CDR3 length equals 16 residues. CDR3 sequence: CASSVTGTLGFNEQFF. DNA of the CDR3: TGTGCCAGCAGCGTAACCGGGACCCTGGGATTCAATGAGCAGTTCTTC.

This clonotype was picked up many times. This chain joins TRBV29-1 and TRBJ2-7; D remains ambiguous. Trimming took 6 bases from V and 5 from J, leaving 26 bases between them. This CDR3 is 16 amino acids long. Germline V gene lookup returns CDR1 SQVTM and CDR2 ANQGSEA. For the CDR3, the DNA is TGCAGCGTCACGCCCCCGGATAGCTTCGCTTCCAACGAGCAGTACTTC. Its translation: CSVTPPDSFASNEQYF.

The V call is TRBV7-9, the J call TRBJ2-5, with 7 bases matching TRBD1. Germline CDR1 reads SEHNR; CDR2 reads FQNEAQ (reference sequence). The CDR3 runs to 14 residues. The junction had 4 bases not matched to a gene; V was cut back by 5 bases and J by 1 base. The CDR3 sequence is CASSQDRSQETQYF. For the CDR3, the DNA is TGTGCCAGCAGCCAGGACAGGTCCCAAGAGACCCAGTACTTC.

The chain uses TRBV20-1 and TRBJ2-1; the D gene is possibly TRBD2 (6 bases). The CDR3 is 14 amino acids. Trimming stripped 6 bases from V and 0 bases from J, with 12 bases between. Germline CDR1 reads DFQATT; CDR2 reads SNEGSKA (reference sequence). The CDR3 sequence is CSALPRGSYNEQFF. DNA of the CDR3: TGCAGTGCCCTCCCGCGGGGCTCCTACAATGAGCAGTTCTTC.

The chain is built from TRBV5-4 and TRBJ2-3; 7 positions agree with TRBD1. Trimming cost V 4 bases and J 0 bases; bases outside gene matches: 2. Germline lookup yields CDR1 SGHNT and CDR2 YYREEE (reference sequence). The CDR3 extends over 14 amino acids. The CDR3 protein is CASSRDRSTDTQYF. In DNA, the CDR3 is TGTGCCAGCAGCAGGGACAGAAGCACAGATACGCAGTATTTT.

The rearrangement uses TRBV25-1 and TRBJ2-2, with D perhaps TRBD1 (5 bases). Germline-derived CDR1 and CDR2 are MGHDK and SYGVNS. The CDR3 runs 14 residues. V lost 8 bases and J lost 4, with 14 bases in between. CDR3 residues: CASQGDRGTGELFF. DNA for the CDR3: TGTGCCAGCCAAGGGGATAGAGGCACCGGGGAGCTGTTTTTT.

This clonotype appeared many times. The chain employs TRBV12-3 or TRBV12-4 and TRBJ1-2; no firm D call. CDR3 size: 12 residues. Trimming left V 7 bases short and J 4 bases short, with 10 bases between. The CDR3 coding sequence is TGTGCCAGCAACGCCCAGAGCTATGGCTACACCTTC. This gives the protein CASNAQSYGYTF.

The genes are TRBV20-1 and TRBJ1-5, with D possibly being TRBD1 (5 bases). The V end was cut by 0 bases, the J end by 7 bases, with 22 bases between. The CDR3 has 17 residues. CDR1 and CDR2 (germline): DFQATT, SNEGSKA (reference sequence). CDR3 bases: TGCAGTGCTAGAGATTGGGCCGACAGCGAGATGGGCCAGCCCCAGCATTTT. It codes for CSARDWADSEMGQPQHF.

This chain uses TRBV29-1 with TRBJ1-1; 10 bases line up with TRBD1. Unmatched junction bases numbered 4, after V lost 2 bases and J lost 4 bases. The CDR3 is 14 amino acids. Germline loops: CDR1 SQVTM, CDR2 ANQGSEA. CDR3 in amino acids: CSVERQGAGTEAFF. The DNA of the CDR3 is TGCAGCGTTGAACGACAGGGGGCGGGCACTGAAGCTTTCTTT.

This clonotype came up many times. The chain employs TRBV4-1 and TRBJ2-2; D is uncertain. Trimming took 1 base from V and 4 from J, leaving 10 bases between them. CDR1 and CDR2 (germline): MGHRA, YSYEKL. The CDR3 has 15 residues. Here the CDR3 reads CASSQGVGGTGELFF. Written as DNA, the CDR3 is TGCGCCAGCAGCCAAGGGGTCGGCGGCACCGGGGAGCTGTTTTTT.

In its sample, this clonotype was seen many times. The J gene is TRBJ2-7, the V gene TRBV6-1; TRBD1 aligns across 8 bases. Germline values: CDR1 MNHNS, CDR2 SASEGT. The junction had 6 bases not matched to a gene; V was cut back by 6 bases and J by 5 bases. This CDR3 has 13 residues. The CDR3 is CASSVQGGNEQYF. The DNA of the CDR3 is TGTGCCAGCAGCGTACAGGGGGGAAACGAGCAGTACTTC.

This clonotype turned up a few times. The chain is built from TRBV9 and TRBJ2-3; either TRBD1 or TRBD2 may supply D (6 bases each). This CDR3 spans 17 amino acids. Trimming removed 0 bases at V and 1 base at J, with 15 bases between. From germline, CDR1 is SGDLS and CDR2 YYNGEE. The CDR3 DNA is TGTGCCAGCAGCGTAGCTACGGGGGCTCCCGGCACAGATACGCAGTATTTT. It codes for CASSVATGAPGTDTQYF.

This clonotype was counted a few times. This chain uses TRBV9 with TRBJ1-2, with D perhaps TRBD1 (5 bases). The CDR3 loop spans 14 amino acids. CDR1 and CDR2 (germline): SGDLS, YYNGEE. The V and J ends lost 1 base and 3 bases respectively, with 10 bases between them. CDR3 nucleotides: TGTGCCAGCAGCGTATCAGACAGACACTATGGCTACACCTTC. As protein: CASSVSDRHYGYTF.

The V gene is TRBV12-3 or TRBV12-4, the J gene TRBJ1-1, with 7 bases matching TRBD1. The CDR3 has 15 amino acids. V gave up 4 bases and J gave up 5 bases; unmatched junction bases: 10. The CDR3 region is CASSSPSTGETEAFF. The DNA for the CDR3 is TGTGCCAGCAGTTCCCCATCTACAGGGGAAACTGAAGCTTTCTTT.

This chain links TRBV29-1 with TRBJ2-1; no clear D gene. The ends were cut back, 6 bases at V and 0 bases at J, with 15 bases in the middle. Germline CDR1 and CDR2: SQVTM and ANQGSEA. The CDR3 is 15 residues long. The chain's CDR3 is CSVEHGLSSYNEQFF. Here the CDR3 DNA reads TGCAGCGTAGAGCACGGCCTGAGCTCCTACAATGAGCAGTTCTTC.

For the CDR3, the DNA is TGTGCCAGCACCACGGGGGGACAGCGGACCTATAATTCACCCCTCCACTTT. Translating gives CASTTGGQRTYNSPLHF. The V and J genes are TRBV6-1 and TRBJ1-6; 7 positions match TRBD1. Per germline, CDR1 MNHNS and CDR2 SASEGT. The ends lost 7 bases at V and 2 bases at J; junction bases unmatched: 11. The CDR3 spans 17 residues.

J is TRBJ1-4 and V is TRBV5-1; possible D gene TRBD1, 6 bases. Trimming removed 4 bases at V and 4 bases at J, with 14 bases between. Germline assignment: CDR1 SGHRS and CDR2 YFSETQ. The CDR3 has 15 residues. CDR3 DNA: TGCGCCAGCAGCGCTGCTTCGGACAGTAATGAAAAACTGTTTTTT. It yields the protein CASSAASDSNEKLFF.

The table lists this clonotype with a few counts. V is TRBV12-3 or TRBV12-4 and J is TRBJ2-1; perhaps TRBD2 as D (6 bases). The V gene lost 0 bases and the J gene lost 2 bases, with 17 bases spanning the gap. This CDR3 is built from 18 residues. The CDR3 loop reads CASSLATRRLAAYNEQFF. In DNA form, the CDR3 reads TGTGCCAGCAGTTTAGCCACAAGGAGATTAGCGGCCTACAATGAGCAGTTCTTC.

This sequence joins TRBV11-2 and TRBJ2-5, with D perhaps matching TRBD2 (7 bases). Germline assignment: CDR1 SGHAT and CDR2 FQNNGV. Deletions cut 4 bases from V and 5 bases from J, with 17 bases between. The CDR3 spans 15 residues. CDR3 nucleotides: TGTGCCAGCAGCTCCACCGTCGAGGGGGGGGAGACCCAGTACTTC. Residues: CASSSTVEGGETQYF.